This T cell receptor beta chain was identified in a study of blood T cell repertoires in COVID-19 (TCRdb year 2020). Study-level background: Samples from collaborators originated in the United States, Italy and Spain and spanned both the acute and convalescent phases of COVID-19. Nearly every sample came with metadata listing a de-identified subject ID, COVID-19 status, age in years and sex. HLA class I and class II types, where available, came from metadata supplied by the sample provider rather than from assay-based typing. The prospective study material was composed of cDNA or gDNA derived from T cells, B-cell-depleted T cells, or PBMCs. The dataset comprised deeply sampled blood TCRbeta repertoires from subjects exposed to, actively infected with, or recovered from COVID-19. The samples were drawn from two sources: the first 160 participants of the ongoing ImmuneRACE study, and approximately 1,300 subjects contributed by 6 global collaborators. The repertoires were released in a freely available public database intended as a resource for research on the immune response to SARS-CoV-2. Broader findings and caveats from the paper: Clinical and demographic metadata were provided uncurated, with the amount varying by source and participant.

The CDR3 goes from the cysteine to the phenylalanine over 12 residues. CDR3 DNA only is kept here, 36 bases in frame from base 1. The trim is 3 bases for V and 6 bases for J, with a gap of 6 bases between the germline ends. The germline V gene (reference sequence) gives CDR1 as MNHNY and CDR2 as SVGAGI. TCRbeta CDR3 regions were amplified from genomic DNA by means of the immunoSEQ Assay, a bias-controlled multiplex PCR. Per the original workflow: The number of nucleated cells in each sample was estimated by amplification of reference gene primers within the assay. To quantify the absolute abundance of each unique TCRbeta CDR3 rearrangement, sequence reads were collapsed and filtered. Productive Simpson clonality was computed per sample as the square root of Simpson's diversity index over productive rearrangements. As stored in TCRdb, this immuneACCESS dataset retains in-frame rearrangements with V and J assigned. A fraction of the clones does not appear; measured against another copy, unresolved V genes explain less than half of the discrepancy, and the remainder lacks a known reason. V, J and clone size are taken as reported in that table, and D and trimming were inferred from the DNA itself. The table for this sample lists approximately 52,000 clones; less than 90% of them were counted only once. The ten largest clones capture 1% to 1.5% of the sample.

Turning to this clone: The antigen it binds to is not known. Base qualities were left out, and no much larger clone turns up one base away.

Whole blood was collected in K2EDTA tubes by collaborating institutions according to the institutions' own protocols. For TCRbeta analysis, collaborator samples were shipped as frozen whole blood, as isolated PBMCs, or as DNA extracted from either sample type. The TCR comes from a man between 60 and 75 years old with acute or convalescent COVID-19. The chain is made from TRBV6-6 and TRBJ2-1; the D gene lacks a confident call. The sample taken for sequencing was peripheral blood. The CDR3 protein: CASSYEANEQFF. Read as DNA, the sequence is TGTGCCAGCAGTTATGAGGCCAATGAGCAGTTCTTC.